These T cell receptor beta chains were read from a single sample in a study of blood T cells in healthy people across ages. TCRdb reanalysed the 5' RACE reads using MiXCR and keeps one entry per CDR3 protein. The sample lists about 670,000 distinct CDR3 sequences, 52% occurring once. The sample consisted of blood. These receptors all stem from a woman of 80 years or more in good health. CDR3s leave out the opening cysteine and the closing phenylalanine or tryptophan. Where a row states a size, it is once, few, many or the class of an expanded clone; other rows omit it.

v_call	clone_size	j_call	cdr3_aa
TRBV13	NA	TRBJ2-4	ASTGGGPSEQY
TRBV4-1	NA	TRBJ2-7	ASSQDRSSSYEQY
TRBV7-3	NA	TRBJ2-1	ANSPNPNTEQF
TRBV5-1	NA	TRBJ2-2	ASSLYQNTGELF
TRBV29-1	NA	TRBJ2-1	SVEKSLQF
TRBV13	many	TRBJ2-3	ASSPRELTDTQY
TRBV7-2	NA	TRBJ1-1	ASSFRAGSTEAF
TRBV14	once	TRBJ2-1	ASSLFRRDRGLYNEQF
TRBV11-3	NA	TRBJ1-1	ASSFRGLKTNTEAF
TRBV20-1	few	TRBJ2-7	SAREEREQY
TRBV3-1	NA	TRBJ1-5	ASSQGWGLGQPQH
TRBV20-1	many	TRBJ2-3	SARDAAGVADTQY
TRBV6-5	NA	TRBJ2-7	VSVTPEFPYEQY
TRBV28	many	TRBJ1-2	AAGGRRYGYT
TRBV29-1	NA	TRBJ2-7	SVGRAPYEQY
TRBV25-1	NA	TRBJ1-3	ASSALQGSGNTIY
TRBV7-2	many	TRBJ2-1	ASSLEVSEQF
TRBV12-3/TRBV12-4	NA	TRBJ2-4	ASSTSPLAKNIQY
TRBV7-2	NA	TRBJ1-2	ASSPRRYGYT
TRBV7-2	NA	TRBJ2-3	ASSIPRPLGLSGTQY
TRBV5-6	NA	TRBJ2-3	ASSLALGQGTDTQY
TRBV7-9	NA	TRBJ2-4	ASSLFGAKNIQY
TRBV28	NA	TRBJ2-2	ASNAVDTGELF
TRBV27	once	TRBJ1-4	ASSLSRAGGEKLF
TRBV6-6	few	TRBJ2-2	ASSNLANTGELF
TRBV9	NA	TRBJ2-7	ASSVGPLAGLHEQY
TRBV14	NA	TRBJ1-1	ASALTLGGTEAF
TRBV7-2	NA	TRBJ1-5	ASSLGAAQGNQPQH
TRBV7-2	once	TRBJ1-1	ASSLGWPGRFHTEAF
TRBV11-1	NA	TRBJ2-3	ASSSARDTQY
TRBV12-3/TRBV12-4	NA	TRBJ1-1	ASTRHLNTEAF
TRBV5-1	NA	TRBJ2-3	ASSVRTGGSTDTQY
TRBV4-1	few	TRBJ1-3	ASSQGSQISGNTIY
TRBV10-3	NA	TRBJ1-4	AISPEPRGNEKLF
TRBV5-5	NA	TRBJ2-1	ASSLAGRAGGNEQF
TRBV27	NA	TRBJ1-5	ASSAGQGRSNQPQH
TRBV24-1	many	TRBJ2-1	ATSDRGSGYEQF
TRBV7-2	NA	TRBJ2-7	ASSLPGGSYEQY
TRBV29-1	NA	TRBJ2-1	SSRKVQNEQF
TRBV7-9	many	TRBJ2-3	ASSLARQGRTDTQY
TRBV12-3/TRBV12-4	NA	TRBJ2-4	ASSPGTSGGKNIQY
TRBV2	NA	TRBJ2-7	ASKLQYEQY
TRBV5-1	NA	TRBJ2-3	ASTNGGASTDTQY